The entry below describes one T cell receptor beta chain. Its antigen is as yet unknown. This sample stems from a study of shared clonotypes between healthy human individuals. Whole-study results and caveats: Rarefaction revealed incomplete sorted-subset sequencing despite large depth.

It was CD45RO-negative cells, positively selected for CCR7, that made up naive CD8 cells, with terminally differentiated effector memory CD45RA+ cells excluded. The donor population consisted of healthy HIV-negative adults with no recent acute infections or vaccinations. Germline values: CDR1 SGDLS, CDR2 YYNGEE. This CDR3 is built from 16 residues. V lost 0 bases and J 1 base, leaving 13 bases between the germline ends. Deep was the level at which the assay was run. Libraries were prepared by immunoSEQ multiplex PCR; TCRdb keeps only in-frame clonotypes and omits some of them. The data hold some 2,100,000 clones, with roughly 91% observed a single time.

The chain is built from TRBV9 and TRBJ1-1; D might be TRBD1 (5 bases). The specimen was naive CD8+ T cells from PBMCs. The receptor comes from a man between 18 and 35 years old in good health. Some clones in this sample may be carry-over from other donors' samples. The CDR3 region is CASSVEGLGPNTEAFF. CDR3 nucleotide sequence: TGTGCCAGCAGCGTAGAGGGGTTGGGACCGAACACTGAAGCTTTCTTT.